This T cell receptor (beta chain) originates from a study of spatial heterogeneity in lung cancer. The overall study: Raw reads contained each unique TCR and UMI combination more than ten times on average.

This sample's time point: sample taken at primary tumor resection. Unsorted tumor, nontumor lung tissue or cryopreserved PBMC supplied the whole RNA. The approximately 67 donors had untreated early-stage non-small cell lung cancer. Each TCR cDNA molecule bore a unique molecular identifier. TCRdb reprocessed the 5' RACE reads with MiXCR, giving one entry per CDR3 protein. The table has tens of thousands of distinct CDR3 sequences, under 6% seen once. CDR1 KGHSH and CDR2 LQKENI come from the germline V gene. The CDR3 runs 19 residues. V lost 10 bases and J 0 bases, leaving 31 bases between the germline ends.

The source of this sequence is a male donor with early-stage non-small cell lung cancer. The chain recombines TRBV18 with TRBJ2-7; tentative D call: TRBD2 (6 bases). Source: PBMCs, taken at surgery. The CDR3 region is CANTKQAPSGWSDSYEQYF. The CDR3 bases are TGTGCCAACACGAAACAAGCCCCAAGCGGGTGGAGCGACTCCTACGAGCAGTACTTC.